This TCR beta chain came from a study of Ad26.COV2.S vaccination and SARS-CoV-2 variants (dated by TCRdb to about 2021). Regarding the research as a whole: Donors in the vaccine arm were drawn from COV1001, a phase I-IIa trial of Ad26.COV2.S in healthy adults that was multicentre, randomized, double-blind and placebo-controlled. Sequencing of the TCRbeta repertoire served to evaluate the specificity and breadth of SARS-CoV-2-reactive T cell receptors following Ad26.COV2.S vaccination. The TCR-sequenced set comprised approximately 32 samples: some 19 Ad26.COV2.S vaccine recipients, 5 placebo recipients and 8 SARS-CoV-2 convalescent individuals. Investigators remained blinded to trial group allocation during experiments and outcome assessment. Dosing of Ad26.COV2.S was intramuscular, at either 5x10^10 or 1x10^11 viral particles, delivered as one shot or as two shots spaced 56 days apart. Trial participants were randomized into five groups of five, in which low-dose or high-dose Ad26.COV2.S was given once or twice, or placebo was given on both occasions.

Trimming removed 2 bases from V and 3 bases from J; the gene matches leave 5 bases unexplained. Per the germline V gene, SGHDT is the CDR1 and YYEEEE is the CDR2. CDR3 length: 15 amino acids, cysteine to phenylalanine. Here the CDR3 DNA is all that survives: 45 bases in frame from base 1. The full study reports these points: Higher spike-specific TCR breadth was observed in Ad26.COV2.S recipients than in placebo recipients (P = 0.0014). The study lacked the statistical power to compare responses across vaccine doses or regimens. Vaccine and placebo recipients had comparable non-spike TCR breadth, which fits with the vaccine containing only spike. It was noted by the authors that total T cell responses may have been underestimated by the TCR breadth and depth analyses. After vaccination, substantial breadth of spike-specific CD8+ and CD4+ T cell responses was reported.

The immunoSEQ Assay was used to sequence TCRbeta CDR3 regions. After extraction, genomic DNA underwent amplification by bias-controlled multiplex PCR, followed by high-throughput sequencing. Regarding the original processing steps: To quantify the absolute abundance of each unique TCRbeta CDR3 region, sequences were collapsed and filtered. T cell fraction was estimated by normalization of TCRbeta template counts to usable DNA, with usable DNA being measured through amplification of reference genes present in all nucleated cells. Repertoire TCRs were annotated as SARS-CoV-2-specific when V gene, CDR3 amino acid sequence and J gene were exactly matched to a known reactive TCR set. The reference SARS-CoV-2 TCR set was obtained from MIRA and was filtered for enrichment in COVID-19-positive ImmuneCODE repertoires, whereby public or cross-reactive TCRs were removed. Drawing on the MIRA antigens, annotated TCRs were analysed further at the level of specific ORF or position within ORF. Depth was the summed frequency of annotated unique rearrangements, while breadth was defined as annotated unique rearrangements over total unique productive rearrangements. Two-sided Wilcoxon rank-sum tests were applied when comparing TCR breadth between groups. Sourced from immuneACCESS, this table was stored by TCRdb with only in-frame sequences that have V and J called. A share of the clones is absent; for the studies checked, an unresolved V gene accounts for under half, and the remainder has no known explanation. V and J calls and clone size are copied from that table; D and trimming were computed from the DNA. Present in this sample are about 350,000 clones, 70% to 90% of which were seen just once. Around 3.3% of the sample is taken by the ten largest.

This clone has only a few counts. There is no known antigen for this receptor. No qualities accompany the bases; no much larger clone lies one base away. According to the study, the label for this sample's treatment or condition signals: some 19 received Ad26.COV2.S at low or high dose, single or two shots; 5 received placebo; per-sample allocation not given. For vaccine and placebo recipients, repertoires were sequenced using samples collected on day 63 after the first injection. Cohort 1b enrolled 25 or so adults aged 18-55 years at a single site in Boston, USA, between 29 July and 7 August 2020. Ad26.COV2.S was a replication-incompetent adenovirus type 26 vector that expressed a prefusion-stabilized SARS-CoV-2 spike protein derived from the original Wuhan strain.

The sample in question was peripheral blood, obtained in a trial of Ad26.COV2.S vaccine versus placebo. This sequence uses TRBV5-6 and TRBJ2-7; 10 central nucleotides agree with TRBD2. The TCR comes from a person aged 18 to 65 who received the Ad26.COV2.S COVID-19 vaccine or a placebo. The encoded CDR3 is CASSFAGLAFYEQYF. The DNA sequence follows: TGTGCCAGCAGCTTTGCGGGACTAGCGTTCTACGAGCAGTACTTC. Where the CDR3 stops, the reference TRBV5-6 and TRBJ2-7 genes take over; the full variable domain is DAGVTQSPTHLIKTRGQQVTLRCSPKSGHDTVSWYQQALGQGPQFIFQYYEEEERQRGNFPDRFSGHQFPNYSSELNVNALLLGDSALYLCASSFAGLAFYEQYFGPGTRLTVT.